The 6 T cell receptor beta chains listed next were all sequenced from one sample in a study of shared clonotypes between healthy human individuals. Data came from immunoSEQ multiplex PCR; TCRdb stores just in-frame clones and leaves some out. The data show about 490,000 clones, with more than 65% seen just once and roughly an eighth held by the top ten. The material sequenced was PBMCs. These receptors all stem from a woman in her 40s in good health. Some clones in this sample may be carry-over from other donors' samples.

As to this clone: A single base is all that separates this from a far larger clone, so a read error is likely. The sample carries other DNA sequences with the same CDR3. V and J are TRBV13 and TRBJ2-7; a weak D match, TRBD2 (5 bases). The CDR3 runs 13 residues. The V gene's germline CDR1 is PRHDT and CDR2 FYEKMQ (reference sequence). The V end was cut by 2 bases, the J end by 7 bases, with 12 bases between. CDR3 in amino acids: CASSLSTDYEQYF. CDR3 nucleotides: TGTGCCAGCAGCTTATCAACAGACTATGAGCAGTACTTC. Variable domain in full (rest from reference TRBV13 and TRBJ2-7): AAGVIQSPRHLIKEKRETATLKCYPIPRHDTVYWYQQGPGQDPQFLISFYEKMQSDKGSIPDRFSAQQFSDYHSELNMSSLELGDSALYFCASSLSTDYEQYFGPGTRLTVT.

The J gene is TRBJ2-1, the V gene TRBV2, with 7 bases that match TRBD2. Germline trimming cut 6 bases from V and 4 bases from J; bases unmatched to any gene: 6. Germline V gives CDR1 SNHLY, CDR2 FYNNEI. This CDR3 has 14 amino acids. CDR3 bases: TGTGCCAGCAGGACGACTAGCACGTACAATGAGCAGTTCTTC. It specifies CASRTTSTYNEQFF.

V and J are TRBV11-2 and TRBJ1-4; D is possibly TRBD1 (5 bases). V shed 1 base and J shed 0 bases, with 9 bases lying between them. The CDR3 contains 16 residues. Per germline, CDR1 SGHAT and CDR2 FQNNGV. The CDR3: CASSLVEGPTNEKLFF. CDR3 nucleotides: TGTGCCAGCAGCTTAGTGGAGGGGCCAACTAATGAAAAACTGTTTTTT.

On this clone: A read error is the likely source, as a far larger clone sits one nucleotide away. As DNA, the CDR3 is TGTGCCAGCAGCTCCAACGGGGGGCACCGGGAGACCCAGTACTTC. Protein: CASSSNGGHRETQYF. The V call is TRBV5-6, the J call TRBJ2-5, with D perhaps TRBD2 (7 bases). Trimming left V 3 bases short and J 5 bases short, with 17 bases between. The CDR3 totals 15 residues. CDR1 and CDR2 from the germline V gene are SGHDT and YYEEEE.

This clone has only one observation. J is TRBJ1-2 and V is TRBV4-2; 7 bases map to TRBD1. The CDR3 is 15 residues long. Germline CDR1 is LGHNA and CDR2 is YNFKEQ. J gave up 4 bases and V 6 bases, and 11 bases lay outside the gene matches. This CDR3 reads CASRPVTGQSYGYTF. The CDR3 DNA sequence: TGTGCCAGCAGACCGGTGACAGGGCAGAGCTATGGCTACACCTTC.

Remarks on this clone: This sample also contains other DNA sequences that code for the same CDR3. The chain recombines TRBV30 with TRBJ2-7, with D possibly TRBD1 on 5 matching bases. Germline-derived CDR1 and CDR2 are GTSNPN and SVGIG (reference sequence). The CDR3 covers 11 residues. The ends were cut back, 3 bases at V and 4 bases at J, with 7 bases in the middle. The CDR3 loop reads CAWRDNYEQYF. The CDR3, as DNA: TGTGCCTGGAGGGACAATTACGAGCAGTACTTC.